This TCR beta chain stems from a study of monozygotic twins with inflammatory bowel disease. Overall study results and limits: There were differing immunosuppressive treatments, which may have added variability to patient repertoires.

Turning to this clonotype: Its target is not known.

CDR3 length: 15 residues. Germline CDR1 is SSHAT and CDR2 is FNYEAQ (reference sequence). TCRdb re-analyzed the 5' RACE reads; it lists each CDR3 protein once, without DNA. This listing includes a few hundred thousand distinct CDR3 sequences. The V call is TRBV7-7, the J call TRBJ2-3; TCRdb designates TRBD1, a call that cannot be tested without DNA. Sequencing was performed on blood. The sequence derives from a human donor with ulcerative colitis or Crohn's disease, or a healthy co-twin of an affected twin (not recorded which). The CDR3 reads CASSAGTGLLGSQYF. The full variable domain, rest sourced from reference TRBV7-7 and TRBJ2-3, is GAGVSQSPRYKVTKRGQDVTLRCDPISSHATLYWYQQALGQGPEFLTYFNYEAQPDKSGLPSDRFSAERPEGSISTLTIQRTEQRDSAMYRCASSAGTGLLGSQYFGPGTRLTVL.